These T cell receptor beta chains were read from a single sample in a study of T cell responses to AZD1222 COVID-19 vaccine. The method was immunoSEQ multiplex PCR; TCRdb's version includes in-frame clones alone and lacks a portion of them. The sample holds 150,000 to 200,000 clones, about 93% seen once. The sample consisted of peripheral blood, taken on day 0 of AZD1222 vaccination. Receptors originate from an adult in good health. CDR3s include the opening cysteine and the closing phenylalanine or tryptophan. The order of the fields is J gene, V gene, D gene, clone size, CDR3 protein, CDR3 DNA. A D gene is named only where the DNA matches it firmly. The size of a clone is reported for some rows only, either as once, few or many, or as a class for expanded clones.

J: TRBJ1-6
V: TRBV7-8
D: .
size: .
CDR3: CASSLAAGSYNSPLHF
DNA: TGTGCCAGCAGCTTAGCGGCAGGTTCCTATAATTCACCCCTCCACTTT

J: TRBJ2-1
V: TRBV19
D: .
size: once
CDR3: CASSGGGTWGSYNEQFF
DNA: TGTGCCAGTAGCGGTGGCGGGACCTGGGGCTCCTACAATGAGCAGTTCTTC

J: TRBJ1-2
V: TRBV12-3/TRBV12-4
D: .
size: .
CDR3: CASSSSTNYGYTF
DNA: TGTGCCAGCAGCAGTAGTACTAACTATGGCTACACCTTC

J: TRBJ1-2
V: TRBV27
D: .
size: .
CDR3: CASSLTGTYGYTF
DNA: TGTGCCAGCAGTTTGACAGGAACTTATGGCTACACCTTC

J: TRBJ1-4
V: TRBV28
D: TRBD1
size: .
CDR3: CASSLPGQGAEKLFF
DNA: TGTGCCAGCAGTTTACCGGGACAGGGGGCCGAAAAATTGTTTTTT

J: TRBJ2-1
V: TRBV6-5
D: .
size: .
CDR3: CASSWADNEQFF
DNA: TGTGCCAGCAGTTGGGCGGACAATGAGCAGTTCTTC

J: TRBJ2-1
V: TRBV4-1
D: .
size: .
CDR3: CASSQEDEESYNEQFF
DNA: TGCGCCAGCAGCCAAGAGGACGAGGAGTCCTACAATGAGCAGTTCTTC

J: TRBJ2-7
V: TRBV5-4
D: .
size: few
CDR3: CASSSRRDYEQYF
DNA: TGTGCCAGCAGCTCCCGCAGAGACTACGAGCAGTACTTC

J: TRBJ1-2
V: TRBV19
D: .
size: .
CDR3: CASSQGDGYTF
DNA: TGTGCCAGTAGCCAAGGGGATGGCTACACCTTC

J: TRBJ1-1
V: TRBV6-2/TRBV6-3
D: .
size: .
CDR3: CASSYVGAHTEAFF
DNA: TGTGCCAGCAGTTACGTAGGGGCCCACACTGAAGCTTTCTTT

J: TRBJ2-7
V: TRBV18
D: TRBD1
size: .
CDR3: CASSPNRQGERGYEQYF
DNA: TGTGCCAGCTCACCTAACCGACAGGGAGAAAGGGGTTACGAGCAGTACTTC

J: TRBJ2-2
V: TRBV10-3
D: .
size: .
CDR3: CASQGGLDTGELFF
DNA: TGTGCCTCCCAGGGGGGATTAGACACCGGGGAGCTGTTTTTT

J: TRBJ1-1
V: TRBV9
D: TRBD1
size: .
CDR3: CASSVGTGDSSAFF
DNA: TGTGCCAGCAGCGTAGGTACAGGGGACAGTTCAGCTTTCTTT

J: TRBJ2-1
V: TRBV4-1
D: .
size: .
CDR3: CASSQDFIGQFF
DNA: TGCGCCAGCAGCCAAGATTTCATTGGGCAGTTCTTC

J: TRBJ1-2
V: TRBV5-1
D: TRBD1
size: .
CDR3: CASSLNGQGGYTF
DNA: TGCGCCAGCAGCTTGAACGGACAGGGAGGCTACACCTTC

J: TRBJ2-7
V: TRBV10-2
D: .
size: .
CDR3: CASSESAAELYEQYF
DNA: TGCGCCAGCAGTGAGTCCGCCGCAGAGCTCTACGAGCAGTACTTC

J: TRBJ2-7
V: TRBV11-1
D: .
size: .
CDR3: CASSSRGSYEQYF
DNA: TGTGCCAGCAGCTCCCGTGGCTCCTACGAGCAGTACTTC

J: TRBJ2-1
V: TRBV5-4
D: .
size: .
CDR3: CASSSMDLSREQFF
DNA: TGTGCCAGCAGCTCGATGGACCTCAGCCGGGAGCAGTTCTTC

J: TRBJ1-2
V: TRBV15
D: .
size: .
CDR3: CATSSPSGDYGYTF
DNA: TGTGCCACCAGCAGCCCCAGTGGCGACTATGGCTACACCTTC

J: TRBJ1-1
V: TRBV25-1
D: .
size: .
CDR3: CASSGSSGVAFF
DNA: TGTGCCAGCAGTGGGTCGTCGGGGGTAGCTTTCTTT

J: TRBJ1-2
V: TRBV6-5
D: .
size: .
CDR3: CASSSRIGADGYTF
DNA: TGTGCCAGCAGTTCCCGGATAGGGGCGGATGGCTACACCTTC

J: TRBJ2-2
V: TRBV9
D: TRBD1
size: .
CDR3: CASGRPGTVNTGELFF
DNA: TGTGCCAGCGGTCGACCCGGGACAGTGAACACCGGGGAGCTGTTTTTT

J: TRBJ2-7
V: TRBV29-1
D: TRBD1
size: .
CDR3: CSDTPDRVGEQYF
DNA: TGCAGCGACACCCCCGACAGGGTTGGCGAGCAGTACTTC

J: TRBJ1-1
V: TRBV13
D: TRBD1
size: .
CDR3: CASSHPQGAEAFF
DNA: TGTGCCAGCAGCCATCCACAGGGGGCTGAAGCTTTCTTT

J: TRBJ1-5
V: TRBV9
D: .
size: .
CDR3: CASSGEGNQPQHF
DNA: TGTGCCAGCAGCGGGGAGGGAAATCAGCCCCAGCATTTT

J: TRBJ1-1
V: TRBV9
D: .
size: .
CDR3: CASRRDLNTEAFF
DNA: TGTGCCAGCAGAAGGGACTTAAACACTGAAGCTTTCTTT

J: TRBJ1-2
V: TRBV4-1
D: .
size: .
CDR3: CASSQGVRPGDFYGYTF
DNA: TGCGCCAGCAGCCAAGGGGTAAGGCCCGGGGATTTCTATGGCTACACCTTC

J: TRBJ2-2
V: TRBV3-1/TRBV3-2
D: .
size: once
CDR3: CASGLRQNTGELFF
DNA: TGTGCCAGCGGCCTTCGGCAGAACACCGGGGAGCTGTTTTTT

J: TRBJ1-1
V: TRBV27
D: .
size: .
CDR3: CASGKHPGTEAFF
DNA: TGTGCCAGCGGTAAGCATCCGGGCACTGAAGCTTTCTTT

J: TRBJ2-1
V: TRBV6-5
D: TRBD1
size: once
CDR3: CASSYSSGGEQFF
DNA: TGTGCCAGCAGTTACTCCTCAGGGGGTGAGCAGTTCTTC

J: TRBJ2-1
V: TRBV10-3
D: .
size: .
CDR3: CASQGGTSDEQFF
DNA: TGTGCCTCACAGGGGGGGACTTCGGATGAGCAGTTCTTC

J: TRBJ2-1
V: TRBV29-1
D: .
size: .
CDR3: CSPLQVGTLRSYNEQFF
DNA: TGCAGCCCCTTGCAGGTTGGGACCCTACGCTCCTACAATGAGCAGTTCTTC

J: TRBJ2-1
V: TRBV7-9
D: .
size: .
CDR3: CASRTDSSYNEQFF
DNA: TGTGCCAGCAGGACAGATAGCTCCTACAATGAGCAGTTCTTC

J: TRBJ2-7
V: TRBV3-1/TRBV3-2
D: .
size: .
CDR3: CASSQDRRFYEQYF
DNA: TGTGCCAGCAGCCAAGACAGGCGTTTCTACGAGCAGTACTTC

J: TRBJ2-3
V: TRBV14
D: .
size: .
CDR3: CASSPRQYTDTQYF
DNA: TGTGCCAGCAGCCCGCGACAGTACACAGATACGCAGTATTTT

J: TRBJ1-1
V: TRBV27
D: TRBD1
size: .
CDR3: CASSPTGSRDTEAFF
DNA: TGTGCCAGCAGTCCGACAGGGAGTAGGGACACTGAAGCTTTCTTT

J: TRBJ1-5
V: TRBV19
D: .
size: .
CDR3: CASSVSAYSNQPQHF
DNA: TGTGCCAGTAGCGTGTCGGCCTATAGCAATCAGCCCCAGCATTTT

J: TRBJ1-2
V: TRBV4-1
D: TRBD1
size: .
CDR3: CARSQAGQTGGDGYTF
DNA: TGCGCCCGCAGCCAGGCGGGACAGACGGGGGGGGATGGCTACACCTTC

J: TRBJ2-2
V: TRBV3-1/TRBV3-2
D: .
size: .
CDR3: CASSRDEGGELFF
DNA: TGTGCCAGCAGCCGTGACGAGGGGGGGGAGCTGTTTTTT

J: TRBJ1-4
V: TRBV7-8
D: .
size: .
CDR3: CASSLSRGGEKLFF
DNA: TGTGCCAGCAGCTTAAGTCGGGGAGGTGAAAAACTGTTTTTT

J: TRBJ2-2
V: TRBV3-1/TRBV3-2
D: .
size: .
CDR3: CASSQGGFTGELFF
DNA: TGTGCCAGCAGCCAAGGGGGTTTCACCGGGGAGCTGTTTTTT

J: TRBJ1-1
V: TRBV28
D: .
size: once
CDR3: CASSFGVRKGEAFF
DNA: TGTGCCAGCAGTTTCGGGGTGCGCAAAGGTGAAGCTTTCTTT

J: TRBJ1-2
V: TRBV5-1
D: .
size: .
CDR3: CASSPDFYGYTF
DNA: TGCGCCAGCAGCCCTGACTTTTATGGCTACACCTTC

J: TRBJ2-7
V: TRBV7-3
D: .
size: once
CDR3: CASSLTLEGEQYF
DNA: TGTGCCAGCAGCTTAACCCTAGAAGGCGAGCAGTACTTC

J: TRBJ1-4
V: TRBV3-1/TRBV3-2
D: .
size: .
CDR3: CASSQSGKGEKLFF
DNA: TGTGCCAGCAGCCAGTCAGGGAAGGGCGAGAAACTGTTTTTT

J: TRBJ1-1
V: TRBV19
D: .
size: .
CDR3: CASSLGGVGWGTEAFF
DNA: TGTGCCAGCTCGTTAGGGGGGGTAGGTTGGGGCACTGAAGCTTTCTTT

J: TRBJ1-2
V: TRBV27
D: .
size: .
CDR3: CASSFGRDLANYGYTF
DNA: TGTGCCAGCAGTTTTGGCAGGGATTTAGCTAACTATGGCTACACCTTC

J: TRBJ2-7
V: TRBV5-1
D: .
size: .
CDR3: CASSNFFGNGRALVGEQYF
DNA: TGCGCCAGCAGCAATTTTTTCGGGAATGGGAGAGCATTGGTTGGCGAGCAGTACTTC

J: TRBJ2-2
V: TRBV14
D: TRBD2
size: .
CDR3: CASSRTGTRSTGELFF
DNA: TGTGCCAGCAGCCGAACCGGGACTAGGTCCACCGGGGAGCTGTTTTTT

J: TRBJ2-2
V: TRBV5-1
D: TRBD2
size: .
CDR3: CASSGLADPTGELFF
DNA: TGCGCCAGCAGCGGGCTAGCGGATCCCACCGGGGAGCTGTTTTTT

J: TRBJ2-1
V: TRBV11-2
D: .
size: .
CDR3: CASSLGTYNEQFF
DNA: TGTGCCAGCAGTTTGGGGACCTACAATGAGCAGTTCTTC

J: TRBJ2-2
V: TRBV12-5
D: .
size: .
CDR3: CASGNNGELFF
DNA: TGTGCTAGTGGCAACAACGGGGAGCTGTTTTTT

J: TRBJ2-7
V: TRBV19
D: TRBD2
size: .
CDR3: CASSMGREATYEQYF
DNA: TGTGCCAGTAGTATGGGACGGGAGGCCACCTACGAGCAGTACTTC

J: TRBJ2-2
V: TRBV20-1
D: .
size: .
CDR3: CSAPGAGELFF
DNA: TGCAGTGCCCCCGGCGCCGGGGAGCTGTTTTTT

J: TRBJ1-5
V: TRBV30
D: .
size: .
CDR3: CAWSPRGSNQPQHF
DNA: TGTGCCTGGAGTCCCCGGGGGAGCAATCAGCCCCAGCATTTT

J: TRBJ2-2
V: TRBV7-2
D: .
size: .
CDR3: CASSKWDTRKGLFF
DNA: TGTGCCAGCAGTAAATGGGACACGCGTAAGGGGCTGTTTTTT

J: TRBJ1-5
V: TRBV19
D: .
size: .
CDR3: CASSISPVDQPQHF
DNA: TGTGCCAGTAGTATCTCCCCAGTTGATCAGCCCCAGCATTTT

J: TRBJ2-7
V: TRBV28
D: TRBD2
size: .
CDR3: CASSHKLAGGYEQYF
DNA: TGTGCCAGCAGCCATAAACTAGCGGGCGGCTACGAGCAGTACTTC

J: TRBJ1-6
V: TRBV28
D: .
size: .
CDR3: CASSLMGDTSSYNSPLHF
DNA: TGTGCCAGCAGTTTAATGGGGGACACCAGCTCCTATAATTCACCCCTCCACTTT

J: TRBJ2-7
V: TRBV28
D: .
size: .
CDR3: CASKQQRSYEQYF
DNA: TGTGCCAGCAAACAACAGCGCTCCTACGAGCAGTACTTC